The 26 T cell receptor beta chains below were found in one sample sequenced in a study of control samples from healthy donors and cancer patients. Clones were sequenced by immunoSEQ multiplex PCR, and TCRdb holds only the in-frame ones, with some missing. The repertoire table contains about 210,000 clones. The sequenced sample consisted of blood. These TCRs come from a woman younger than 45 in good health.

This chain connects TRBV4-3 to TRBJ2-5; TRBD1 matches 9 bases. The CDR3 covers 18 residues. Germline V lookup: CDR1 LGHNA, CDR2 YSLEER. Germline trimming cut 2 bases from V and 3 bases from J; bases unmatched to any gene: 13. This CDR3 is CASSQSGPGQGPKETQYF. DNA for the CDR3: TGCGCCAGCAGCCAATCTGGACCGGGACAGGGACCTAAAGAGACCCAGTACTTC.

J is TRBJ2-7 and V is TRBV6-5; 7 bases map to TRBD1. Unmatched junction bases numbered 7, after V lost 5 bases and J lost 3 bases. Germline V gives CDR1 MNHEY, CDR2 SVGAGI. The CDR3 is 14 amino acids. The CDR3 spells CASSQKQGIYEQYF. DNA for the CDR3: TGTGCCAGCAGTCAAAAACAGGGGATCTACGAGCAGTACTTC.

This chain joins TRBV28 and TRBJ1-5, with D uncertain. CDR1 is MDHEN and CDR2 is SYDVKM in the germline V gene. Trimming cost V 2 bases and J 4 bases, with 24 bases left between them. The CDR3 is 19 residues long. CDR3 sequence: CASSLRVAFLGGGNQPQHF. CDR3 DNA sequence: TGTGCCAGCAGTTTAAGGGTGGCGTTTTTGGGCGGCGGAAATCAGCCCCAGCATTTT.

The chain combines TRBV28 with TRBJ1-5; D call uncertain. Per the germline V gene, CDR1 is MDHEN and CDR2 is SYDVKM. V lost 5 bases and J 1 base, leaving 9 bases between the germline ends. This CDR3 has 14 amino acids. In DNA form, the CDR3 reads TGTGCCAGCAGTGAGGGATACAGCAATCAGCCCCAGCATTTT. Its translation: CASSEGYSNQPQHF.

The chain has TRBV29-1 and TRBJ1-5; 7 bases fit TRBD1. The CDR3 has 12 amino acids. Germline loops: CDR1 SQVTM, CDR2 ANQGSEA. The junction had 3 bases not matched to a gene; V was cut back by 4 bases and J by 6 bases. The CDR3 loop reads CSVGQGGQPQHF. The CDR3 DNA follows: TGCAGCGTTGGACAGGGAGGTCAGCCCCAGCATTTT. Filled out from reference TRBV29-1 and TRBJ1-5, the complete variable domain reads SAVISQKPSRDICQRGTSLTIQCQVDSQVTMMFWYRQQPGQSLTLIATANQGSEATYESGFVIDKFPISRPNLTFSTLTVSNMSPEDSSIYLCSVGQGGQPQHFGDGTRLSIL.

J is TRBJ1-1 and V is TRBV20-1; a possible D gene is TRBD1 (6 bases). This CDR3 comprises 11 residues. Germline CDR1 DFQATT, CDR2 SNEGSKA (reference sequence). Trimming removed 5 bases at V and 11 bases at J, with 15 bases between. CDR3: CSAVGGTGAFF. CDR3 DNA sequence: TGCAGTGCTGTGGGAGGAACAGGGGCTTTCTTT.

This chain joins TRBV5-1 and TRBJ1-5; the D gene is possibly TRBD1 (5 bases). V was pared by 3 bases and J by 4 bases, with 11 bases between. Germline V gene sequence: CDR1 SGHRS, CDR2 YFSETQ. There are 14 residues in the CDR3. CDR3 bases: TGCGCCAGCAGCTCCGGGACCGAGAATCAGCCCCAGCATTTT. As protein: CASSSGTENQPQHF.

V gene TRBV28 combines with J gene TRBJ1-1, with unresolved D. Between the trimmed V and J ends, which lost 6 bases and 9 bases, there was a span of 14 bases. CDR1 is MDHEN and CDR2 is SYDVKM in the germline V gene. CDR3 length: 12 amino acids. DNA of the CDR3: TGTGCCAGCAGCCTACCCCTTTCCCAAGCTTTCTTT. It encodes CASSLPLSQAFF.

The rearrangement joins TRBV19 to TRBJ1-4; 7 nucleotides line up with TRBD1. The CDR3 contains 14 residues. The germline V gene has CDR1 LNHDA and CDR2 SQIVND (reference sequence). V was pared by 6 bases and J by 7 bases, with 8 bases of the junction left unmatched. The CDR3 region has the DNA TGTGCCAGTAGAAGCCCAGGGGGAAGTGAAAAACTGTTTTTT. Translation gives CASRSPGGSEKLFF.

The chain links TRBV27 to TRBJ2-7; 11 bases agree with TRBD2. The CDR3 contains 15 residues. Germline CDR1 is MNHEY and CDR2 is SMNVEV (reference sequence). J was trimmed by 9 bases and V by 4 bases; bases with no gene match: 11. In DNA form, the CDR3 reads TGTGCCAGCAGTTCGGGACTAGCGGTGGCCCAGGCGCAGTACTTC. Translation: CASSSGLAVAQAQYF.

The chain uses TRBV4-1 and TRBJ1-2, with D possibly being TRBD1 (6 bases). With 1 base removed from V and 0 bases from J, the gap between germline ends came to 9 bases. The CDR3 has 15 residues. Germline values: CDR1 MGHRA, CDR2 YSYEKL. CDR3 loop: CASSQGQESNYGYTF. CDR3 DNA sequence: TGCGCCAGCAGCCAAGGACAGGAATCTAACTATGGCTACACCTTC.

The gene calls are TRBV5-1 and TRBJ2-7; 7 bases are shared with TRBD1. Trimming at V came to 1 base and at J to 2 bases, leaving 3 bases not matched to a gene. Per germline, CDR1 SGHRS and CDR2 YFSETQ. The CDR3 has 14 amino acids. The CDR3 nucleotides read TGCGCCAGCAGCTTGCAGGGGGATACCTACGAGCAGTACTTC. It is translated as CASSLQGDTYEQYF.

This CDR3 is CASRREGSTDTQYF. In DNA form, the CDR3 reads TGTGCCAGCCGCCGGGAGGGGAGCACAGATACGCAGTATTTT. The chain joins TRBV19 to TRBJ2-3; 8 bases fit TRBD2. CDR1 is LNHDA and CDR2 is SQIVND in the germline V gene (reference sequence). Germline trimming cut 9 bases from V and 0 bases from J; bases unmatched to any gene: 5. The CDR3 has 14 amino acids.

The V call is TRBV6-5, the J call TRBJ1-6, with D uncertain. Germline V gene lookup returns CDR1 MNHEY and CDR2 SVGAGI. The CDR3 has 15 residues. Trimming took off 2 bases at V and 6 bases at J, with 11 bases between the two ends. The CDR3 nucleotides read TGTGCCAGCAGTTACGGGGTTAACGGTAATTCACCCCTCCACTTT. Amino acid sequence: CASSYGVNGNSPLHF.

The V call is TRBV7-9, the J call TRBJ2-5; D remains unclear. The V and J ends lost 1 base and 0 bases respectively, with 6 bases between them. In germline, CDR1 is SEHNR, CDR2 FQNEAQ (reference sequence). This CDR3 region has 14 residues. The CDR3, as DNA: TGTGCCAGCAGCTTAGTTGGGTACCAAGAGACCCAGTACTTC. The encoded protein is CASSLVGYQETQYF.

This chain joins TRBV18 and TRBJ2-7; D unresolved. Germline V gene sequence: CDR1 KGHSH, CDR2 LQKENI. Between the trimmed V and J ends, which lost 3 bases and 6 bases, there was a span of 6 bases. CDR3 size: 11 residues. The CDR3 loop reads CASSPSLEQYF. The CDR3 DNA reads as TGTGCCAGCTCACCTTCCCTCGAGCAGTACTTC.

V is TRBV11-2 and J is TRBJ2-1, with 8 bases matching TRBD1. V gave up 2 bases and J gave up 9 bases; unmatched junction bases: 12. Germline V gene sequence: CDR1 SGHAT, CDR2 FQNNGV. The CDR3 covers 16 residues. The CDR3 here is CASSLNTGGFYREQFF. As DNA, the CDR3 is TGTGCCAGCAGCTTAAATACAGGGGGATTCTATCGTGAGCAGTTCTTC.

The chain employs TRBV4-3 and TRBJ1-2, with D tentatively TRBD1 (6 bases). Trimming removed 4 bases from V and 4 bases from J, with 16 bases in between. Germline CDR1 is LGHNA and CDR2 is YSLEER. The CDR3 consists of 15 residues. CDR3 nucleotides: TGCGCCAGCAGCCCAGGGGAGGGGCTAATCTATGGCTACACCTTC. Protein sequence: CASSPGEGLIYGYTF.

V and J are TRBV19 and TRBJ2-5; D is undetermined. V was trimmed by 2 bases and J by 4 bases, leaving 11 bases between them. The CDR3 has 14 amino acids. Per germline, CDR1 LNHDA and CDR2 SQIVND (reference sequence). In nucleotides, the CDR3 is TGTGCCAGTAGTATATCACGGCAAACAGAGACCCAGTACTTC. This translates into CASSISRQTETQYF.

J is TRBJ1-2 and V is TRBV27; D is unclear. This CDR3 is 15 amino acids long. CDR1 and CDR2 (germline): MNHEY, SMNVEV (reference sequence). V lost 0 bases and J lost 0, with 8 bases in between. CDR3 region: CASSLSPGSNYGYTF. The CDR3 DNA follows: TGTGCCAGCAGTTTATCCCCGGGTTCTAACTATGGCTACACCTTC.

The chain is built from TRBV2 and TRBJ2-2; 15 bases map to TRBD2. Trimming cost V 2 bases and J 7 bases; bases outside gene matches: 8. This CDR3 region has 18 residues. Germline CDR1 SNHLY, CDR2 FYNNEI. The CDR3 nucleotides are TGTGCCAGCAGTGAAAGAATGGGACTAGCGGGGGGTCACGGGGAGCTGTTTTTT. Protein product: CASSERMGLAGGHGELFF.

The rearrangement joins TRBV6-5 to TRBJ2-2; D not resolved. The CDR3 is made up of 13 amino acids. V was clipped by 9 bases and J by 6 bases, with 14 bases between them. Germline assignment: CDR1 MNHEY and CDR2 SVGAGI. CDR3 residues: CARSYDLAGELFF. CDR3 in DNA: TGTGCCAGATCGTACGACCTGGCCGGGGAGCTGTTTTTT.

J is TRBJ2-5 and V is TRBV3-1 (or the pseudogene TRBV3-2); 7 bases line up with TRBD1. The CDR3 runs 13 residues. Germline lookup yields CDR1 LGHDT and CDR2 YNNKEL (reference sequence). CDR3 region: CAIRGQNQETQYF. The CDR3 bases are TGTGCAATCAGGGGACAGAACCAAGAGACCCAGTACTTC.

The V and J genes are TRBV28 and TRBJ1-1; TRBD1 is a possible D gene (6 bases). Germline lookup yields CDR1 MDHEN and CDR2 SYDVKM. This CDR3 region has 16 residues. Deletions cut 1 base from V and 3 bases from J, with 15 bases between. CDR3 nucleotides: TGTGCCAGCAGTTTATCCCAGGGAGGGGGGTACACTGAAGCTTTCTTT. Translating it yields CASSLSQGGGYTEAFF.

V usage is TRBV6-5 and J usage is TRBJ1-6; D gene unclear. The V end was cut by 7 bases, the J end by 7 bases, with 17 bases between. Germline V gene sequence: CDR1 MNHEY, CDR2 SVGAGI. The CDR3 loop spans 15 amino acids. The CDR3 DNA sequence: TGTGCCAGCAAGGAGGGCCCCTATATGAATTCACCCCTCCACTTT. It yields the protein CASKEGPYMNSPLHF.

The J gene is TRBJ2-2, the V gene TRBV11-2; D remains ambiguous. This CDR3 has 15 amino acids. From germline, CDR1 is SGHAT and CDR2 FQNNGV. Between the trimmed V and J ends, which lost 1 base and 0 bases, there was a span of 6 bases. Written as DNA, the CDR3 is TGTGCCAGCAGCTTAGTGGGGTCGAACACCGGGGAGCTGTTTTTT. Its translation is CASSLVGSNTGELFF.